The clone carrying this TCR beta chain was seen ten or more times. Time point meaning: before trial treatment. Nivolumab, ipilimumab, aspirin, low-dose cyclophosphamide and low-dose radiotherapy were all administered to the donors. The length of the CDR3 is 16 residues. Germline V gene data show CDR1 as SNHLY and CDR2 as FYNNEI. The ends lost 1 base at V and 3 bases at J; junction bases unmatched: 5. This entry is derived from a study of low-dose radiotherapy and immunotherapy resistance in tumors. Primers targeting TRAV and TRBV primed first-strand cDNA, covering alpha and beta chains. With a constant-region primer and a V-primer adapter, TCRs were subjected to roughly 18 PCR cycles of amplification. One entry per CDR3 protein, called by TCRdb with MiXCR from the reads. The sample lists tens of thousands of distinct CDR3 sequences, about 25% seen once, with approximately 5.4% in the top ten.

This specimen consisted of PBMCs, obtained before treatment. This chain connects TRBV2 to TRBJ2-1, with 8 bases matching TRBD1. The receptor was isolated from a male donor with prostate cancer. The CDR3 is CASSEVGTGRYNEQFF. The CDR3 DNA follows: TGTGCCAGCAGTGAAGTTGGGACAGGACGCTACAATGAGCAGTTCTTC.